The next 5 T cell receptor beta chains were all read from a single sample in a study of blood T cells in healthy people across ages (dated by TCRdb to about 2015). The library relied on 5' RACE. Sequencing relied on an Illumina HiSeq 2500. A second roughly 6 to 12 cycle PCR used a sample-barcoded 5' primer and a J-beta primer mix. TCRdb took the public reads, trimmed them with fastp at Q25, ran MiXCR for clone calling and kept in-frame beta chains. For every CDR3 protein sequence, its rows merge into one entry that carries the most common genes and DNA. This sample comprises 1.5 million to 2 million distinct CDR3 sequences, about 35% of them detected only once. 11% of the sample rests with the top ten. Sequenced input: blood. The receptor set was obtained from a woman in her twenties or thirties in good health.

This clonotype appeared a few times. This chain joins TRBV5-1 and TRBJ1-1; 8 bases line up with TRBD1. V trimming: 0 bases; J trimming: 1 base; junction bases outside the gene matches: 8. Germline CDR1 SGHRS, CDR2 YFSETQ. This CDR3 spans 17 amino acids. The DNA for the CDR3 is TGCGCCAGCAGCTTGGCAATCGGGACAGGACGGAACACTGAAGCTTTCTTT. The encoded protein is CASSLAIGTGRNTEAFF.

This chain joins TRBV9 and TRBJ2-5, with 8 bases lining up with TRBD2. Germline V gives CDR1 SGDLS, CDR2 YYNGEE. This CDR3 comprises 15 residues. Trimming removed 3 bases from V and 4 bases from J; junction bases left unmatched: 8. The DNA of the CDR3 is TGTGCCAGCAGCGGTAGCGGGGCGTTACGAGAGACCCAGTACTTC. Protein: CASSGSGALRETQYF.

This clonotype occurred many times. Sequence at one end of the junction differs from germline and may be a read error. The CDR3 region has the DNA TGTGCCAGCAGCTTGGGGGGGGGCACTGAAGCTTTCTTT. It encodes CASSLGGGTEAFF. V and J are TRBV5-1 and TRBJ1-1, with D possibly matching TRBD1 (5 bases). The V gene's germline CDR1 is SGHRS and CDR2 YFSETQ. The CDR3 spans 13 residues.

The V call is TRBV7-9, the J call TRBJ2-7, with D hard to call. CDR3 length: 15 amino acids. Germline values: CDR1 SEHNR, CDR2 FQNEAQ (reference sequence). V dropped 2 bases and J dropped 1 base, with 12 bases sitting between them. DNA for the CDR3: TGTGCCAGCAGCTTACATCGAGGACCTTCCTACGAGCAGTACTTC. Protein product: CASSLHRGPSYEQYF. Full variable domain (outside the CDR3, taken from reference TRBV7-9 and TRBJ2-7): DTGVSQNPRHKITKRGQNVTFRCDPISEHNRLYWYRQTLGQGPEFLTYFQNEAQLEKSRLLSDRFSAERPKGSFSTLEIQRTEQGDSAMYLCASSLHRGPSYEQYFGPGTRLTVT.

This clonotype was seen repeatedly, ten times or more. The chain employs TRBV10-2 and TRBJ2-5, with D hard to call. Per the germline V gene, CDR1 is WSHSY and CDR2 is SAAADI. The CDR3 loop spans 13 amino acids. The V end lost 3 bases, the J end lost 5 bases, and 10 bases lay between the germline ends. The CDR3 DNA reads TGCGCCAGCAGTGATCCGCCGCAGGAGACCCAGTACTTC. The encoded protein is CASSDPPQETQYF.